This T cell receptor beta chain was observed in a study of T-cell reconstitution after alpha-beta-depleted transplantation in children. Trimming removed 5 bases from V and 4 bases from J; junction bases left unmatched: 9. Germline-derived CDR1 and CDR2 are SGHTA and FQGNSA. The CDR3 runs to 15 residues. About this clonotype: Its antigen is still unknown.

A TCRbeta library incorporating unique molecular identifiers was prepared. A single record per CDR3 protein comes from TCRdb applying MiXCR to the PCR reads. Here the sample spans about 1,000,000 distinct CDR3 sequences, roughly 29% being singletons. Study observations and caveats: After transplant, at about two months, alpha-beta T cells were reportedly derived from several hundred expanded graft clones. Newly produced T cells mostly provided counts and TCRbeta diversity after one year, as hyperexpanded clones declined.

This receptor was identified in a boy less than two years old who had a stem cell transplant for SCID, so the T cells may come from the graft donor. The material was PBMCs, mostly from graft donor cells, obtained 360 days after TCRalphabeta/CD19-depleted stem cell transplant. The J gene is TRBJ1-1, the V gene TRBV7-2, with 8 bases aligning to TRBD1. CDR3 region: CASSLWDRLLTEAFF. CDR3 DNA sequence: TGTGCCAGCAGCCTTTGGGACAGGCTTCTCACTGAAGCTTTCTTT. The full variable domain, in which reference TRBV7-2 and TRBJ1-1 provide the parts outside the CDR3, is GAGVSQSPSNKVTEKGKDVELRCDPISGHTALYWYRQSLGQGLEFLIYFQGNSAPDKSGLPSDRFSAERTGGSVSTLTIQRTQQEDSAVYLCASSLWDRLLTEAFFGQGTRLTVV.